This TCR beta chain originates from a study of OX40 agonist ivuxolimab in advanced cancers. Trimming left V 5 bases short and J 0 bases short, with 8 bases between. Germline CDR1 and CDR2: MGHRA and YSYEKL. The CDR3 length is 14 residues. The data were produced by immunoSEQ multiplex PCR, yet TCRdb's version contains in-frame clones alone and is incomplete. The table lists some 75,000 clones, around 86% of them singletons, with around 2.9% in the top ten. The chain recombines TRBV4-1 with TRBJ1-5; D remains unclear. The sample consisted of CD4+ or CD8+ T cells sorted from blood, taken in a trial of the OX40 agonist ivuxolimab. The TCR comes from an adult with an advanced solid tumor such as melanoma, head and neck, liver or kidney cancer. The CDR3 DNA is TGCGCCAGCAGCATGTCAAGTAGCAATCAGCCCCAGCATTTT. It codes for CASSMSSSNQPQHF.